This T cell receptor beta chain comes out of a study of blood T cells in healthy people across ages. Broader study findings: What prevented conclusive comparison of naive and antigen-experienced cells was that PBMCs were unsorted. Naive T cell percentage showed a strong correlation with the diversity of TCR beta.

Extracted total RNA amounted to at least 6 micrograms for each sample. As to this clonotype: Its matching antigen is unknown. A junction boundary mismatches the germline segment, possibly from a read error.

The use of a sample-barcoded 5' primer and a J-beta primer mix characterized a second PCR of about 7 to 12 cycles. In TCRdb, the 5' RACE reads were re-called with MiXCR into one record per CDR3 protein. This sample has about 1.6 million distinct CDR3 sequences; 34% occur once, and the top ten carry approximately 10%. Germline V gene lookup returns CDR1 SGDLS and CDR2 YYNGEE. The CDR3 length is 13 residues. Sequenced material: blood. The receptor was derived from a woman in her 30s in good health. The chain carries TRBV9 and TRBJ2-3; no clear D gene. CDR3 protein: CASSVEMTDTQYF. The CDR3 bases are TGTGCCAGCAGTGTAGAGATGACAGATACGCAGTATTTT.